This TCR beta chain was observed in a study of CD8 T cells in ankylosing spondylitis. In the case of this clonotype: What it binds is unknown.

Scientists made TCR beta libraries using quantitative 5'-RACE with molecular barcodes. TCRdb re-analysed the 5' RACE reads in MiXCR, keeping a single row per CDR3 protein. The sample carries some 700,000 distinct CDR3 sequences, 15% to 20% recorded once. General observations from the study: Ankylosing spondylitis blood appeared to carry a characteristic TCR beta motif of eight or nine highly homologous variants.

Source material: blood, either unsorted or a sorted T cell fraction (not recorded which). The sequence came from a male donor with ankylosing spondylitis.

The CDR3 region is CSAIKPMNTEAFF. The CDR3 DNA follows: TGCAGTGCTATTAAGCCAATGAACACTGAAGCTTTCTTT. The chain links TRBV20-1 to TRBJ1-1, with unresolved D. This CDR3 has 13 amino acids. Per germline, CDR1 DFQATT and CDR2 SNEGSKA (reference sequence). The V end lost 4 bases, the J end lost 0 bases, and 9 bases lay between the germline ends.